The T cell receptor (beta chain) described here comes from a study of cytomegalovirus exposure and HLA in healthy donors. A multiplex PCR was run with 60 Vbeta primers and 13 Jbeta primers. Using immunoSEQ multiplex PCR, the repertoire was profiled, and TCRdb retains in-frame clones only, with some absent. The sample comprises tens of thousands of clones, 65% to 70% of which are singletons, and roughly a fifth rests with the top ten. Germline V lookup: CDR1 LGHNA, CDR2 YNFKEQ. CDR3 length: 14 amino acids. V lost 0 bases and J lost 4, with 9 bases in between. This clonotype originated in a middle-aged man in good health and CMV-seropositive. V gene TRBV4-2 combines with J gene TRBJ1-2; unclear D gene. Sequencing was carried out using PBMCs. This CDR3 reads CASSQDSGFYGYTF. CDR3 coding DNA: TGTGCCAGCAGCCAAGATTCGGGGTTCTATGGCTACACCTTC.